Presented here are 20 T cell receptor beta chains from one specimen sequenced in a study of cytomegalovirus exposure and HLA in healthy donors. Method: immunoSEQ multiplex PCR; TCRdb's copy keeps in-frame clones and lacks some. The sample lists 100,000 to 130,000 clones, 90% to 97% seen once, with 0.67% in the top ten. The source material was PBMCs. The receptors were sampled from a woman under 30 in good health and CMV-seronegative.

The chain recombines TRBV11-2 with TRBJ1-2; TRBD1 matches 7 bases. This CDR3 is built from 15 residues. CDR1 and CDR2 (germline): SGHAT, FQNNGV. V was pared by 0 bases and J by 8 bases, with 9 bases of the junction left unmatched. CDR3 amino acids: CASSLDPTGLGGYTF. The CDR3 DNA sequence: TGTGCCAGCAGCTTAGATCCGACAGGGTTGGGAGGCTACACCTTC.

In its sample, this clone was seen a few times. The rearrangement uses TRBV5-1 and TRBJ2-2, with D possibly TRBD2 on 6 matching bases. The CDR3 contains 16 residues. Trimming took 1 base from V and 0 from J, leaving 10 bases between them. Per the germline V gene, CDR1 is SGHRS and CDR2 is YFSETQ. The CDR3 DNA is TGCGCCAGCAGCTTGTTCGGCGGGGCGAACACCGGGGAGCTGTTTTTT. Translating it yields CASSLFGGANTGELFF.

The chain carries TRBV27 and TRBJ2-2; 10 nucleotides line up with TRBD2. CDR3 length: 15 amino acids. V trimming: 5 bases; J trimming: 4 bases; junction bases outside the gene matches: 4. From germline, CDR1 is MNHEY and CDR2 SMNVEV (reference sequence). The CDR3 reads CASSLAGAITGELFF. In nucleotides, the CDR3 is TGTGCCAGCAGTCTAGCGGGGGCGATCACCGGGGAGCTGTTTTTT.

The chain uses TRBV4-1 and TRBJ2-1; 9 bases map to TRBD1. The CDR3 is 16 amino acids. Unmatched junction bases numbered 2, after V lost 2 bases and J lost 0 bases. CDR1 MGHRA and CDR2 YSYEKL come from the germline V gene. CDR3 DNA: TGCGCCAGCAGCCAAACGGGACAGGGCTCCTACAATGAGCAGTTCTTC. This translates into CASSQTGQGSYNEQFF.

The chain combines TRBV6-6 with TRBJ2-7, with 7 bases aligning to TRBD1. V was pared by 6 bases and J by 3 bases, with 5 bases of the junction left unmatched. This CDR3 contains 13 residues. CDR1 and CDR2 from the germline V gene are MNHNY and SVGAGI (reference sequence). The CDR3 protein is CASSPGQVYEQYF. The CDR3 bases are TGTGCCAGCAGCCCAGGACAGGTCTACGAGCAGTACTTC.

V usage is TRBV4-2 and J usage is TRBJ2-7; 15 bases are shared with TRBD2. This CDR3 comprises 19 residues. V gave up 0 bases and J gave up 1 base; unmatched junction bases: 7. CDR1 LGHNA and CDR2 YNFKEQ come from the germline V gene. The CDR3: CASSQDLGLAGGPSYEQYF. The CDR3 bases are TGTGCCAGCAGCCAAGACCTGGGACTAGCGGGGGGTCCTTCCTACGAGCAGTACTTC.

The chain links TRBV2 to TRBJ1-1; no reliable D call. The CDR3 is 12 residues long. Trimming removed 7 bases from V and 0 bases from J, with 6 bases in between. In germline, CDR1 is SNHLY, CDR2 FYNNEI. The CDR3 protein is CASNLVNTEAFF. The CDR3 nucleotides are TGTGCCAGCAACTTGGTGAACACTGAAGCTTTCTTT.

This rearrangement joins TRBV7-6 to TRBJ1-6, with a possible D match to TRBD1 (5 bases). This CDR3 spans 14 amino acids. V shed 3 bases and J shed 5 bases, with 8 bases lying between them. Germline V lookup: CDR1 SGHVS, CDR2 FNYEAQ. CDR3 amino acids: CASSLSTDNSPLHF. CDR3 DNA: TGTGCCAGCAGCTTGTCGACAGATAATTCACCCCTCCACTTT.

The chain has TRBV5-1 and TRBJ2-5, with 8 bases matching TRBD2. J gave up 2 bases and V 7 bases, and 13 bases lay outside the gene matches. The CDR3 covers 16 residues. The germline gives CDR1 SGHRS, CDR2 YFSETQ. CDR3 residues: CASFRTSQNTQETQYF. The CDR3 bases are TGCGCCAGCTTTCGGACTAGCCAAAATACTCAAGAGACCCAGTACTTC.

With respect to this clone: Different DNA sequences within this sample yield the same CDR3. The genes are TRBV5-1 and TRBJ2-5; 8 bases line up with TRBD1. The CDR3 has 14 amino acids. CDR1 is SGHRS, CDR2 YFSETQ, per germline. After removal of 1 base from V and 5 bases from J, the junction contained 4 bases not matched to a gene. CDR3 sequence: CASSLLTGVETQYF. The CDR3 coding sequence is TGCGCCAGCAGCTTGTTGACAGGGGTTGAGACCCAGTACTTC.

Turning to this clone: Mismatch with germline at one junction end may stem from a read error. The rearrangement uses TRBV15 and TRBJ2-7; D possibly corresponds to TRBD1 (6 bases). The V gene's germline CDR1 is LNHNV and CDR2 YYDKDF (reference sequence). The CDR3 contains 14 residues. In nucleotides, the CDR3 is TGTGCCACCAGCAGAGATCTCGGCAGGGGCATGGCGAACTTC. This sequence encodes CATSRDLGRGMANF.

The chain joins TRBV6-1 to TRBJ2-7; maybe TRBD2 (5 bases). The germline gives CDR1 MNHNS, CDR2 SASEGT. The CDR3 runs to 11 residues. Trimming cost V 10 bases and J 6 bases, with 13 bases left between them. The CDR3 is CATLRAGEQYF. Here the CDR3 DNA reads TGTGCCACACTACGGGCGGGCGAGCAGTACTTC.

In DNA, the CDR3 is TGTGCCAGTAGTCTAACTCTCAGGGTCATGAACACTGAAGCTTTCTTT. It codes for CASSLTLRVMNTEAFF. The chain carries TRBV19 and TRBJ1-1, with TRBD1 as a possible D gene (5 bases). Germline CDR1 and CDR2: LNHDA and SQIVND (reference sequence). CDR3 size: 16 residues. Trimming left V 5 bases short and J 0 bases short, with 16 bases between.

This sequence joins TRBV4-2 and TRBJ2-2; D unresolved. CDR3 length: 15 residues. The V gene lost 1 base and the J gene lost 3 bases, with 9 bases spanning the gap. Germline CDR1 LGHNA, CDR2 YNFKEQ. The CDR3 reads CASSQVTTDTGELFF. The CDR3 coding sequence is TGTGCCAGCAGCCAAGTTACCACAGACACCGGGGAGCTGTTTTTT.

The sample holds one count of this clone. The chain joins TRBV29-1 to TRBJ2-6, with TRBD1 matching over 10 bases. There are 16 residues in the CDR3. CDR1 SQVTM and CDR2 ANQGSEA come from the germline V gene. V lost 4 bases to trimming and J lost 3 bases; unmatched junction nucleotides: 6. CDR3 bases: TGCAGCGTTGCCTCAGGACAGGGGGGTGGGGCCAACGTCCTGACTTTC. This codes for CSVASGQGGGANVLTF. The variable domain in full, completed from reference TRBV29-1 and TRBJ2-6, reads SAVISQKPSRDICQRGTSLTIQCQVDSQVTMMFWYRQQPGQSLTLIATANQGSEATYESGFVIDKFPISRPNLTFSTLTVSNMSPEDSSIYLCSVASGQGGGANVLTFGAGSRLTVL.

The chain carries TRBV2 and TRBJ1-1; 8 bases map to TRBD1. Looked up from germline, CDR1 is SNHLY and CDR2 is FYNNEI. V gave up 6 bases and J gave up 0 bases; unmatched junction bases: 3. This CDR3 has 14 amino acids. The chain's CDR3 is CASSLGQVNTEAFF. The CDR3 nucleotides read TGTGCCAGCAGCTTGGGACAGGTGAACACTGAAGCTTTCTTT.

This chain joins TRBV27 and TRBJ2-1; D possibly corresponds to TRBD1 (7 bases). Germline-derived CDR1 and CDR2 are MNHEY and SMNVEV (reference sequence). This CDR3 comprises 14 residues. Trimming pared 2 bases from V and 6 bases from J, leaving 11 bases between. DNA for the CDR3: TGTGCCAGCAGTTTAGCGGGACAGAGCAATGAGCAGTTCTTC. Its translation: CASSLAGQSNEQFF.

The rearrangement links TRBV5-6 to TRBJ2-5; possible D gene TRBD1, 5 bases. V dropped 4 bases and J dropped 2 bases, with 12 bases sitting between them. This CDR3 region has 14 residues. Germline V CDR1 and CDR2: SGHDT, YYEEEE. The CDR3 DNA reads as TGTGCCAGCAGCCTACAGGTTAGACAAGAGACCCAGTACTTC. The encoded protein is CASSLQVRQETQYF.

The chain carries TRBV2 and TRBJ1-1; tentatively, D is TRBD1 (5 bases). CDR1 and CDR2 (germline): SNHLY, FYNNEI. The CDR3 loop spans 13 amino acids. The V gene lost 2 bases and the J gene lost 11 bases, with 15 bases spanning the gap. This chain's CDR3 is CASSETGQGKAFF. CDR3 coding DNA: TGTGCCAGCAGTGAAACTGGGCAGGGTAAGGCTTTCTTT.

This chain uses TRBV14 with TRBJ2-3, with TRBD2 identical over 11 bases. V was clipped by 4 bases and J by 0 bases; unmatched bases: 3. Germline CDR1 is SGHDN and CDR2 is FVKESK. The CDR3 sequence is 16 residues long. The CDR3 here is CASSPLAGGSTDTQYF. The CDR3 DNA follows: TGTGCCAGCAGCCCCTTAGCGGGGGGGAGCACAGATACGCAGTATTTT.